These T cell receptor beta chains were read from a single sample in a study of identical twins. TCRdb independently ran MiXCR on the 5' RACE reads; one entry per CDR3 protein. In the table there are approximately 300,000 distinct CDR3 sequences, roughly 9% of which are singletons. This sample also appeared in a second study, on yellow fever vaccine responses in identical twins.

The sample comprised CD8+ T cells sorted from blood. These receptors originate from a woman under 30 in good health. The CDR3 runs from the conserved cysteine through the conserved F or W. The order of the fields is CDR3 DNA, CDR3 protein, clone size, J gene, D gene, V gene. D genes are given only for firm matches. Clone size, where shown, is once, few, many, or a class for clones that have expanded.

TGCGCCAGCAGCCAAGATCGGGCTAGCGGGAGGGTCGTCACCGGGGAGCTGTTTTTT,CASSQDRASGRVVTGELFF,many,TRBJ2-2,TRBD2,TRBV4-3
TGTGCCATCACACCAGGGTTTCGGAACACTGAAGCTTTCTTT,CAITPGFRNTEAFF,many,TRBJ1-1,NA,TRBV10-3
TGTGCCAGCAGCCAAGAGGTGGGGGTTGACCCAGGGTCCTACAATGAGCAGTTCTTC,CASSQEVGVDPGSYNEQFF,NA,TRBJ2-1,NA,TRBV4-2
TGTGCCAGTAGGGACAGGGCCCTCTTTTCACCCCTCCACTTT,CASRDRALFSPLHF,NA,TRBJ1-6,TRBD1,TRBV19
TGTGCCACCAGTGATGGACAGGGCACTGAAGCTTTCTTT,CATSDGQGTEAFF,few,TRBJ1-1,TRBD1,TRBV24-1
TGTGCCAGCAGCCCCGTAGCGCCTGATGAAAAACTGTTTTTT,CASSPVAPDEKLFF,few,TRBJ1-4,NA,TRBV3-1
TGTGCCAGCAGAATAGCGGGGGGACCACCAGATACGCAGTATTTT,CASRIAGGPPDTQYF,few,TRBJ2-3,TRBD2,TRBV11-2
TGCGCCAGCAGCCAAGGCCGGGGTTACAATGAGCAGTTCTTC,CASSQGRGYNEQFF,many,TRBJ2-1,NA,TRBV4-3
TGTGCCAGCAGGAACAGTGATTCCTACGAGCAGTACTTC,CASRNSDSYEQYF,many,TRBJ2-7,NA,TRBV28
TGCAGTGCGCCTGGGATATCTGGGGCCAACGTCCTGACTTTC,CSAPGISGANVLTF,few,TRBJ2-6,NA,TRBV20-1
TGTGCTAGTGCCCCCCCCAGCGGGGGGGCCCAGGCCCAGTACTTC,CASAPPSGGAQAQYF,few,TRBJ2-5,TRBD2,TRBV12-5
TGCAGTGCTAGAGACCGGGACAGCGTTTCAAACGAGCAGTACTTC,CSARDRDSVSNEQYF,NA,TRBJ2-7,TRBD1,TRBV20-1
TGTGCCAGCAGTGAATTTGATTCCTACGAGCAGTACTTC,CASSEFDSYEQYF,few,TRBJ2-7,NA,TRBV6-1
TGTGCCACCAGCAGAGCCCCCAATGAGCAGTTCTTC,CATSRAPNEQFF,many,TRBJ2-1,NA,TRBV15
TGTGCCAGCACATACGTACGTGAGCAGTTCTTC,CASTYVREQFF,few,TRBJ2-1,NA,TRBV25-1
TGTGCCAGCAGTTTATGCGGGAGGGGCGCAGATACGCAGTATTTT,CASSLCGRGADTQYF,NA,TRBJ2-3,TRBD2,TRBV28
TGCAGCGTTGTCTCTGCGGGCACCGAAAACACTGAAGCTTTCTTT,CSVVSAGTENTEAFF,many,TRBJ1-1,NA,TRBV29-1
TGTGCCAGCAGCCCGGCTAGCGGGAACTACAATGAGCAGTTCTTC,CASSPASGNYNEQFF,NA,TRBJ2-1,TRBD2,TRBV7-9
TGCGCCAGCAGCTGGATGGGGACCGGGGAGCTGTTTTTT,CASSWMGTGELFF,many,TRBJ2-2,NA,TRBV5-1
TGTGCCAGCATATTATCAGGGGAAAACATTCAGTACTTC,CASILSGENIQYF,many,TRBJ2-4,NA,TRBV3-1
TGTGCCAGCAGCCATTCCCTTGGGGAGGAGGCCTACGAGCAGTACTTC,CASSHSLGEEAYEQYF,few,TRBJ2-7,NA,TRBV7-9
TGTGCCAGCACCCAATGGGGACTCTCTACCGGGGATGAGCAGTTCTTC,CASTQWGLSTGDEQFF,once,TRBJ2-1,NA,TRBV12-3/TRBV12-4
TGTGCCAGCAGCCCCAACTCAATACTAGCGGGAGAGGTCAATGAGCAGTTCTTC,CASSPNSILAGEVNEQFF,NA,TRBJ2-1,TRBD2,TRBV7-6
TGCGCCAGCAGCCAAGATAGGGGTTTAGGGGCTGAAGCTTTCTTT,CASSQDRGLGAEAFF,many,TRBJ1-1,NA,TRBV4-1
TGTGCCAGCAGCCCCCTAGCGGGTCGAGACTACGAGCAGTACTTC,CASSPLAGRDYEQYF,many,TRBJ2-7,TRBD2,TRBV3-1
TGTGCCAGCAGCTTTCCCTCTAGCGGGGGCGAGCAGTACTTC,CASSFPSSGGEQYF,NA,TRBJ2-7,TRBD2,TRBV5-6
TGTGCCAGCAGCTGGCTAGCGGGGACCAATGAGCAGTTCTTC,CASSWLAGTNEQFF,NA,TRBJ2-1,TRBD2,TRBV7-2
TGTGCCAGCAGCCACGGGGGTTCAGGCGATACGCAGTATTTT,CASSHGGSGDTQYF,NA,TRBJ2-3,NA,TRBV7-9
TGTGCCAGCAGCTCGACCGGGACAGGGGGCCACCACGAGCAGTACTTC,CASSSTGTGGHHEQYF,NA,TRBJ2-7,TRBD1,TRBV13
TGCAGCGTCCTGTGGGGAAGCTCCTACAATGAGCAGTTCTTC,CSVLWGSSYNEQFF,few,TRBJ2-1,NA,TRBV29-1
TGCAGTGCTAGTACCGAGAACACTGAAGCTTTCTTT,CSASTENTEAFF,many,TRBJ1-1,NA,TRBV20-1
TGTGCCACTCAAGGGTCCGGGGAGCTGTTTTTT,CATQGSGELFF,few,TRBJ2-2,NA,TRBV27
TGCAGCGTTGAAGATCTTGGGGGAGGTGCCTACGAGCAGTACTTC,CSVEDLGGGAYEQYF,NA,TRBJ2-7,NA,TRBV29-1
TGTGCCAGCAGCACCTACAGGATAGTGGCCCTGGAGGAGACCCAGTACTTC,CASSTYRIVALEETQYF,NA,TRBJ2-5,NA,TRBV6-1
TGTGCCACCAGCCGGGGAGGGGGGACTTACGAGAAGTACTTC,CATSRGGGTYEKYF,NA,TRBJ2-7,NA,TRBV15
TGTGCCAGCAGTGGCCTAGCGGAAGTGCACACAGATACGCAGTATTTT,CASSGLAEVHTDTQYF,NA,TRBJ2-3,TRBD2,TRBV14
TGCGCCAGCAGCTTGGTATTGGGGTTAGGGGCCAACGTCCTGACTTTC,CASSLVLGLGANVLTF,once,TRBJ2-6,NA,TRBV5-1
TGCAGTGCTAGACCTTCGTTTGAGGCCGGTGAGCAGTTCTTC,CSARPSFEAGEQFF,NA,TRBJ2-1,NA,TRBV20-1
TGTGCCAGCAGTTCGAGAAGCTTTGACGAGCAGTTCTTC,CASSSRSFDEQFF,many,TRBJ2-1,NA,TRBV6-2/TRBV6-3
TGTGCCAGCAGCGTAGAGGAGGGTCCCGCAGATACGCAGTATTTT,CASSVEEGPADTQYF,many,TRBJ2-3,NA,TRBV9
TGCAGTGCTAGAACCTCTAGCGGGAGAAGCACAGATACGCAGTATTTT,CSARTSSGRSTDTQYF,NA,TRBJ2-3,TRBD2,TRBV20-1
TGCGCCAGCACCATGGGCGGGGGGGCCGAAAATGAGCAGTTCTTC,CASTMGGGAENEQFF,many,TRBJ2-1,TRBD2,TRBV5-1
TGCAGCGTTGAAAGCAAAGGGAACACCGGGGAGCTGTTTTTT,CSVESKGNTGELFF,few,TRBJ2-2,NA,TRBV29-1
TGTGCCAGTAGTATTCGTCAATACAATGAGCAGTTCTTC,CASSIRQYNEQFF,NA,TRBJ2-1,NA,TRBV19
TGTGCCTGGAGTCCGGGACTAGCGGGAGCCGAGCAGTACTTC,CAWSPGLAGAEQYF,many,TRBJ2-7,TRBD2,TRBV30
TGTGCCAGCAGCTTACCCGCTCGGCAAGGGACTAGCGGGACAAACACCGGGGAGCTGTTTTTT,CASSLPARQGTSGTNTGELFF,few,TRBJ2-2,TRBD2,TRBV11-1
TGCGCCAGCAGCTTGCGGCAAATACTAGCGGGGGAAGAGACCCAGTACTTC,CASSLRQILAGEETQYF,many,TRBJ2-5,TRBD2,TRBV5-1
TGTGCCAGCAGCCAGACTTGGGCCCTAAACTATGGCTACACCTTC,CASSQTWALNYGYTF,few,TRBJ1-2,NA,TRBV3-1
TGTGCCAGCAGCTTACTTCCGGGTCAGGGAGAGAACACTGAAGCTTTCTTT,CASSLLPGQGENTEAFF,NA,TRBJ1-1,NA,TRBV7-9
TGTGCCAGCAGCTTGGAGGAGACTCAAGAGACCCAGTACTTC,CASSLEETQETQYF,many,TRBJ2-5,NA,TRBV5-6